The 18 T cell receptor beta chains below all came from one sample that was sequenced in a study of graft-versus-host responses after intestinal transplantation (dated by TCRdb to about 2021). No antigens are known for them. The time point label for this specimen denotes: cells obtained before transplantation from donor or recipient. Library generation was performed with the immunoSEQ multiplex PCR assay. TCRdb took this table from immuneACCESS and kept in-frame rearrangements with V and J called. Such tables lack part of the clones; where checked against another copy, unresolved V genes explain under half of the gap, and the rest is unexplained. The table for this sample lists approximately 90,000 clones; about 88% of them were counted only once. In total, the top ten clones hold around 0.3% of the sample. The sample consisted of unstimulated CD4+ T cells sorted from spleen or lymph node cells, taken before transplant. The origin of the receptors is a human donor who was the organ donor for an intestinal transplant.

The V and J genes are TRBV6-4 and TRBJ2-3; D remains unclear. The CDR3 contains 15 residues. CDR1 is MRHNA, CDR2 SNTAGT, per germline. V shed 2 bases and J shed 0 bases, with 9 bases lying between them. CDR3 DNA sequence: TGTGCCAGCAGTGACGCAGGAACCAGCACAGATACGCAGTATTTT. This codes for CASSDAGTSTDTQYF.

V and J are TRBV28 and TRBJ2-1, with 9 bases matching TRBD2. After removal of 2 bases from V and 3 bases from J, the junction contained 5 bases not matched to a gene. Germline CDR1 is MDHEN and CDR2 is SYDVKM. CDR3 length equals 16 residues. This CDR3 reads CASSLVAGVGYNEQFF. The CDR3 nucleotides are TGTGCCAGCAGTTTAGTAGCGGGAGTCGGCTACAATGAGCAGTTCTTC.

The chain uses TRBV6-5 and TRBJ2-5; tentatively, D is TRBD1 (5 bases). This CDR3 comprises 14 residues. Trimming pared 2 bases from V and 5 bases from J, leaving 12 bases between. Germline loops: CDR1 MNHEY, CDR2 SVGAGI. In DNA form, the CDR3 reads TGTGCCAGCAGTTACGTCAGGGCCGGGGAGACCCAGTACTTC. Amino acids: CASSYVRAGETQYF.

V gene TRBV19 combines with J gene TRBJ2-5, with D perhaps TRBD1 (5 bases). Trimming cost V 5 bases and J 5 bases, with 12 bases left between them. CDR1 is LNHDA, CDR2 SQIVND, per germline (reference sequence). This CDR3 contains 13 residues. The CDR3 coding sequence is TGTGCCAGTAGTCCAGGGAAATGGGAGACCCAGTACTTC. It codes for CASSPGKWETQYF.

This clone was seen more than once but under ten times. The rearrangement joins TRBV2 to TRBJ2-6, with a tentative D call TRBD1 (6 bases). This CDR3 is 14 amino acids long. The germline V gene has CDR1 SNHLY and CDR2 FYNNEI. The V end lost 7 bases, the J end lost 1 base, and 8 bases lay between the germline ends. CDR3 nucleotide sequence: TGTGCCAGCACAGGGGAATCTGGGGCCAACGTCCTGACTTTC. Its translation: CASTGESGANVLTF.

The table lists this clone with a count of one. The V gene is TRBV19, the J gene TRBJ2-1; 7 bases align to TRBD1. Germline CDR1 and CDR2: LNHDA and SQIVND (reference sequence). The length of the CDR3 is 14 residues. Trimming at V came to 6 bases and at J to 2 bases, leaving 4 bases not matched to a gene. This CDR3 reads CASSVGQTYNEQFF. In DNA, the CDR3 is TGTGCCAGTAGCGTGGGACAGACCTACAATGAGCAGTTCTTC.

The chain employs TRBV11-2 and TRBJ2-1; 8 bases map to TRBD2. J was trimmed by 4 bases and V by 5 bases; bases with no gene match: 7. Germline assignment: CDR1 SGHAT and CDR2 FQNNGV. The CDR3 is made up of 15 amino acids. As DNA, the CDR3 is TGTGCCAGCAGCCCCATAGCGGGAAGGTACAATGAGCAGTTCTTC. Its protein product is CASSPIAGRYNEQFF.

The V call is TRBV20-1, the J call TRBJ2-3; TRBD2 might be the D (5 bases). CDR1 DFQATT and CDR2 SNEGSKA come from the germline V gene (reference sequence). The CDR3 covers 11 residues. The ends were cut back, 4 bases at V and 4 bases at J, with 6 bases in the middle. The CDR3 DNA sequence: TGCAGTGCTACGAGGGCAGATACGCAGTATTTT. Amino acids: CSATRADTQYF.

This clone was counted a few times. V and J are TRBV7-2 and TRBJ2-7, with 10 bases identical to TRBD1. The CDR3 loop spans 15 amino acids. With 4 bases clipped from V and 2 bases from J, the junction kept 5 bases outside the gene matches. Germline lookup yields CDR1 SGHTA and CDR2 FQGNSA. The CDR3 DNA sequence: TGTGCCAGCAGCTACCGACAGGGGGCTCCCTACGAGCAGTACTTC. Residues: CASSYRQGAPYEQYF.

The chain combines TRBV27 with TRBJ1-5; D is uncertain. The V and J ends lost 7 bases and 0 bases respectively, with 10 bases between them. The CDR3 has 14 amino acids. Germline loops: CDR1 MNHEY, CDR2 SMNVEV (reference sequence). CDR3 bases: TGTGCCAGCAAGAGAACGGGTAGCAATCAGCCCCAGCATTTT. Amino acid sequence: CASKRTGSNQPQHF.

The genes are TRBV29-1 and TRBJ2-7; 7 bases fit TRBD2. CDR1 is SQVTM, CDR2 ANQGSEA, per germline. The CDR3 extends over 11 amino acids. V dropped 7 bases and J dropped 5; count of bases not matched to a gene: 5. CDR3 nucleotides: TGCAGCGGGGGGGAGGGCCACGAGCAGTACTTC. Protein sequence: CSGGEGHEQYF.

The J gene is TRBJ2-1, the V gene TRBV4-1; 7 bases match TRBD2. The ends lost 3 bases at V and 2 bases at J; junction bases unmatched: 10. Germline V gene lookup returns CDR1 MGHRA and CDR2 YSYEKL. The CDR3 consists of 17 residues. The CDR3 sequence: CASSHPPRGDPYNEQFF. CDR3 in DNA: TGCGCCAGCAGCCATCCACCCCGGGGGGACCCCTACAATGAGCAGTTCTTC.

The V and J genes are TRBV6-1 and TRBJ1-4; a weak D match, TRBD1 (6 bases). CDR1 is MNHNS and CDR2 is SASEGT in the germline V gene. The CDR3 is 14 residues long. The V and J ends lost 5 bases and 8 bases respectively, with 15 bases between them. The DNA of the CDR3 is TGTGCCAGCAGTTTACAGGGAGTAGGAGAAAAACTGTTTTTT. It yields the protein CASSLQGVGEKLFF.

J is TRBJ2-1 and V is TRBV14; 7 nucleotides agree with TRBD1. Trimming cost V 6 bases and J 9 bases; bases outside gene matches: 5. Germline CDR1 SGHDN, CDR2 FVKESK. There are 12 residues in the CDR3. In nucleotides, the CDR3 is TGTGCCAGCAGGCTAGGGGGCGGTGAGCAGTTCTTC. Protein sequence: CASRLGGGEQFF.

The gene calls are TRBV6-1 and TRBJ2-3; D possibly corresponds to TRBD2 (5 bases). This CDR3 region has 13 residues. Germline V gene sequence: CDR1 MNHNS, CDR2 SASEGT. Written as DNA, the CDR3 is TGTGCGGGCAGGCGCGGGAGCACAGATACGCAGTATTTT. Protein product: CAGRRGSTDTQYF.

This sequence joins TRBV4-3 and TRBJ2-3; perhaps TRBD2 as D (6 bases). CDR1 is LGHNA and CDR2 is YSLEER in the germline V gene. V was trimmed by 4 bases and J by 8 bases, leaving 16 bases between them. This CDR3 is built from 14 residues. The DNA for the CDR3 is TGCGCCAGCAGCCGGGTTCCGGGGGAAGGTACGCAGTATTTT. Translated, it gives CASSRVPGEGTQYF.

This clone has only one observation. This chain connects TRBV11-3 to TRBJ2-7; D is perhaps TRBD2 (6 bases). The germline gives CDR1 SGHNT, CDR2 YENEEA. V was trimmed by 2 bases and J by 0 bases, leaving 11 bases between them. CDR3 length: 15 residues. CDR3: CASSLRGSSSYEQYF. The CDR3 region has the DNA TGTGCCAGCAGCTTACGGGGGTCGAGCTCCTACGAGCAGTACTTC.

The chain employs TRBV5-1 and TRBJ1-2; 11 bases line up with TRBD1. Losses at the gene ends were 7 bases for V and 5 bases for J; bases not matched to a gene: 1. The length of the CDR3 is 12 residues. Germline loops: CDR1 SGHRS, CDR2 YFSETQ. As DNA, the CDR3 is TGCGCCAGCGGGGACAGGGGGTATGGCTACACCTTC. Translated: CASGDRGYGYTF.